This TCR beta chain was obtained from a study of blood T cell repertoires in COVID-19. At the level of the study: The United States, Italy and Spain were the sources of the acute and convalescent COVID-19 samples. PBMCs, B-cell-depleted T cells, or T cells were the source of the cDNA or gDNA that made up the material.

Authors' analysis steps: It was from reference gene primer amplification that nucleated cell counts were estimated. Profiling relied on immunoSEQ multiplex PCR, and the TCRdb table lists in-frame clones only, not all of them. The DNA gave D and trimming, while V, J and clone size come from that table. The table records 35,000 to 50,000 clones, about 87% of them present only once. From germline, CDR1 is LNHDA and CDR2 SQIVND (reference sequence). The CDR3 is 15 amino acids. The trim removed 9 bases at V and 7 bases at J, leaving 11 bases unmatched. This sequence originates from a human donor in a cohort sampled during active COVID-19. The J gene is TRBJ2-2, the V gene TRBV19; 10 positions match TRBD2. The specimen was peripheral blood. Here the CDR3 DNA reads TGTGCCAGCGGGGGGGCTAGCGGGAGCCTCGGGGAGCTGTTTTTT. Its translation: CASGGASGSLGELFF.